A single sample is the source of the 29 T cell receptor beta chains below, sequenced in a study of OX40 agonist ivuxolimab in advanced cancers. TCRdb's copy holds only in-frame clones and misses some; the assay was immunoSEQ multiplex PCR. The sample carries around 39,000 clones, around 80% recorded once. The sample in question was CD4+ or CD8+ T cells sorted from blood, obtained in a trial of the OX40 agonist ivuxolimab. These receptor sequences come from an adult with an advanced solid tumor such as melanoma, head and neck, liver or kidney cancer.

The chain has TRBV5-1 and TRBJ2-7, with D tentatively TRBD1 (7 bases). This CDR3 spans 14 amino acids. CDR1 and CDR2 from the germline V gene are SGHRS and YFSETQ. V dropped 2 bases and J dropped 2 bases, with 11 bases sitting between them. CDR3: CASSFQGGTYEQYF. As DNA, the CDR3 is TGCGCCAGCAGCTTCCAGGGGGGAACCTACGAGCAGTACTTC.

This chain links TRBV6-5 with TRBJ2-3; TRBD1 or TRBD2 may be the D gene (6 bases each). The V gene lost 3 bases and the J gene lost 4 bases, with 14 bases spanning the gap. This CDR3 is 15 amino acids long. Germline CDR1 reads MNHEY; CDR2 reads SVGAGI. In DNA form, the CDR3 reads TGTGCCAGCAGTTATTGGGGGGCCGGGGCAGATACGCAGTATTTT. Its translation is CASSYWGAGADTQYF.

This chain joins TRBV28 and TRBJ2-1, with 7 bases identical to TRBD2. Germline assignment: CDR1 MDHEN and CDR2 SYDVKM. Trimming cost V 3 bases and J 2 bases; bases outside gene matches: 13. This CDR3 is built from 18 residues. The CDR3 DNA follows: TGTGCCAGCAGTTTCGGAAGAGTTGGGGGGAGGGCCTACAATGAGCAGTTCTTC. This translates into CASSFGRVGGRAYNEQFF.

Regarding this clone: At one boundary the junction diverges from the germline segment, which might be a read error. The chain has TRBV2 and TRBJ2-7; D may match TRBD1 or TRBD2 (5 bases each). Germline V gene lookup returns CDR1 SNHLY and CDR2 FYNNEI. The CDR3 is 12 amino acids. The CDR3 here is CASSEGWGRPGF. The CDR3 DNA reads as TGTGCCAGCAGTGAAGGCTGGGGACGGCCTGGCTTC.

This rearrangement joins TRBV21-1 to TRBJ2-5; TRBD1 is taken as the D call from the table, unchecked against the DNA. TRBV21-1 is annotated as a pseudogene. The CDR3 runs 14 residues. The CDR3 bases are TGTGCCAGCAGCAAAGAAGGGACAGGGGATGAGCAGTACTTC. It yields the protein CASSKEGTGDEQYF.

With respect to this clone: One junction end does not reproduce the germline sequence, and a read error may be involved. The rearrangement joins TRBV5-1 to TRBJ2-6; D unresolved. The CDR3 has 15 residues. Germline V CDR1 and CDR2: SGHRS, YFSETQ. CDR3 nucleotides: TGTGCCAGCAGCTTGTCCGCTCTTGGGGCCAACGTCCTGACTTTC. This translates into CASSLSALGANVLTF.

The rearrangement links TRBV10-2 to TRBJ2-2; 8 positions match TRBD1. Looked up from germline, CDR1 is WSHSY and CDR2 is SAAADI. CDR3 size: 15 residues. Trimming cost V 6 bases and J 7 bases; bases outside gene matches: 10. The CDR3 is CASRGQGALVGELFF. CDR3 nucleotides: TGCGCCAGCAGAGGGCAGGGGGCGCTGGTCGGGGAGCTGTTTTTT.

V and J are TRBV10-3 and TRBJ2-1; a possible D gene is TRBD2 (6 bases). Germline-derived CDR1 and CDR2 are ENHRY and SYGVKD. Trimming left V 8 bases short and J 9 bases short, with 17 bases between. This CDR3 spans 13 amino acids. CDR3 in DNA: TGTGCCATCTCTCCGGGAGTCGACGGTGAGCAGTTCTTC. This codes for CAISPGVDGEQFF.

This clone showed up just once. The V call is TRBV14, the J call TRBJ1-6; no clear D gene. This CDR3 is 12 amino acids long. The germline V and J ends were trimmed by 3 bases and 8 bases, with 5 bases remaining between them. The germline V gene has CDR1 SGHDN and CDR2 FVKESK. The CDR3 is CASSQSDSPLHF. The CDR3 nucleotides read TGTGCCAGCAGCCAGTCGGATTCACCCCTCCACTTT. The full variable domain, with the rest looked up from reference TRBV14 and TRBJ1-6, is EAGVTQFPSHSVIEKGQTVTLRCDPISGHDNLYWYRRVMGKEIKFLLHFVKESKQDESGMPNNRFLAERTGGTYSTLKVQPAELEDSGVYFCASSQSDSPLHFGNGTRLTVT.

The chain links TRBV27 to TRBJ2-3; D is unclear. With 5 bases removed from V and 3 bases from J, the gap between germline ends came to 18 bases. The CDR3 has 16 amino acids. Germline lookup yields CDR1 MNHEY and CDR2 SMNVEV (reference sequence). DNA for the CDR3: TGTGCCAGCAGTGCCTTAGTTAATTCGGTAACAGATACGCAGTATTTT. Amino acids: CASSALVNSVTDTQYF.

The gene calls are TRBV7-2 and TRBJ1-3; the D gene is possibly TRBD1 (6 bases). V was cut by 5 bases and J by 0 bases, with 17 bases left in between. CDR1 is SGHTA, CDR2 FQGNSA, per germline. The CDR3 runs 17 residues. The CDR3 protein is CASSPGPGHNSGNTIYF. DNA of the CDR3: TGTGCCAGCAGCCCTGGACCGGGACACAACTCTGGAAACACCATATATTTT.

V is TRBV6-1 and J is TRBJ2-7; 8 nucleotides agree with TRBD1. Germline-derived CDR1 and CDR2 are MNHNS and SASEGT. Trimming took 5 bases from V and 2 from J; bases not matched to a gene: 2. The CDR3 totals 13 residues. The CDR3 protein is CASSPTGAYEQYF. The CDR3 bases are TGTGCCAGCAGTCCGACAGGGGCCTACGAGCAGTACTTC.

The chain recombines TRBV10-3 with TRBJ2-2; D is unclear. Trimming cost V 5 bases and J 2 bases, with 12 bases left between them. Per the germline V gene, CDR1 is ENHRY and CDR2 is SYGVKD. This CDR3 has 15 residues. The CDR3 coding sequence is TGTGCCATCAGTCAGAACAGCCCTAACACCGGGGAGCTGTTTTTT. Translated, it gives CAISQNSPNTGELFF.

This sequence joins TRBV5-1 and TRBJ2-5; D is ambiguous. The J call may be wrong; the DNA end is better matched by TRBJ2-7. Germline-derived CDR1 and CDR2 are SGHRS and YFSETQ. The CDR3 contains 12 residues. In nucleotides, the CDR3 is TGCGCCAGCAGCGCGAGCGACTACGAGCAGTACTTC. It yields the protein CASSASDYEQYF.

The chain uses TRBV6-6 and TRBJ2-7; 9 bases agree with TRBD1. The CDR3 consists of 15 residues. The ends lost 7 bases at V and 5 bases at J; junction bases unmatched: 12. Germline-derived CDR1 and CDR2 are MNHNY and SVGAGI (reference sequence). CDR3 in DNA: TGTGCCAGCAACGAACCGGGACAGGGTAGACACGAGCAGTACTTC. Its translation is CASNEPGQGRHEQYF.

This chain uses TRBV5-1 with TRBJ1-6; D gene uncertain. This CDR3 is built from 13 residues. The V end was cut by 6 bases, the J end by 10 bases, with 14 bases between. CDR1 and CDR2 (germline): SGHRS, YFSETQ. CDR3 residues: CASTSWGESPLHF. CDR3 sequence (DNA): TGCGCCAGCACCTCTTGGGGAGAATCACCCCTCCACTTT.

The J gene is TRBJ1-4, the V gene TRBV21-1; TRBD1, the table's D call, lacks a check against the DNA. TRBV21-1 is deemed a pseudogene. This CDR3 has 15 residues. CDR3 sequence (DNA): TGTGCCAGCAGCAGAAATGAGACAGGGTGTGAAAAACTGTTTTTT. Residues: CASSRNETGCEKLFF.

The rearrangement joins TRBV21-1 to TRBJ2-5. TRBV21-1 is described as a pseudogene. CDR3 length equals 14 residues. The CDR3 nucleotides are TGTGCCAGCAGCAAATTAGAATGGGGAGAGACCCAGTACTTC. Residues: CASSKLEWGETQYF.

The gene calls are TRBV5-4 and TRBJ1-2; 7 bases line up with TRBD1. V gave up 4 bases and J gave up 2 bases; unmatched junction bases: 8. Per germline, CDR1 SGHNT and CDR2 YYREEE (reference sequence). This CDR3 has 15 amino acids. The CDR3 spells CASSPAAGGNYGYTF. CDR3 DNA sequence: TGTGCCAGCAGCCCCGCGGCAGGGGGGAACTATGGCTACACCTTC.

The chain has TRBV4-1 and TRBJ2-3; D not resolved. Trimming pared 0 bases from V and 0 bases from J, leaving 4 bases between. CDR1 MGHRA and CDR2 YSYEKL come from the germline V gene. The CDR3 loop spans 14 amino acids. This chain's CDR3 is CASSQDWSTDTQYF. For the CDR3, the DNA is TGCGCCAGCAGCCAAGATTGGAGCACAGATACGCAGTATTTT.

This clone was detected only a few times. The rearrangement joins TRBV2 to TRBJ1-6; D unresolved. CDR1 and CDR2 from the germline V gene are SNHLY and FYNNEI. Trimming stripped 4 bases from V and 5 bases from J, with 9 bases between. The CDR3 runs to 14 residues. DNA of the CDR3: TGTGCCAGCAGTGTGCTTAGGGATAATTCACCCCTCCACTTT. Protein sequence: CASSVLRDNSPLHF.

The chain couples TRBV7-6 to TRBJ2-3, with D possibly matching TRBD1 (5 bases). V shed 2 bases and J shed 2 bases, with 14 bases lying between them. The germline V gene encodes CDR1 SGHVS and CDR2 FNYEAQ. The CDR3 totals 16 residues. The CDR3 region has the DNA TGTGCCAGCAGCTTATCGGCTCGTGGGGCCACAGATACGCAGTATTTT. Translating gives CASSLSARGATDTQYF.

The rearrangement links TRBV16 to TRBJ2-7; D might be TRBD2 (6 bases). Germline assignment: CDR1 KGHSY and CDR2 FQNENV. This CDR3 comprises 14 residues. V was shortened by 1 base and J by 4 bases, with 11 bases between the two germline ends. In DNA form, the CDR3 reads TGTGCCAGCAGCCAATGGGGACTCTCGTACGAGCAGTACTTC. Translated, it gives CASSQWGLSYEQYF.

The chain carries TRBV11-2 and TRBJ2-2; 12 nucleotides align to TRBD2. Germline trimming cut 4 bases from V and 1 base from J; bases unmatched to any gene: 7. CDR3 length: 18 residues. Germline loops: CDR1 SGHAT, CDR2 FQNNGV. The DNA of the CDR3 is TGTGCCAGCAGCTCGATACTAGCGGGGGGCCTGAACACCGGGGAGCTGTTTTTT. This gives the protein CASSSILAGGLNTGELFF.

This clone has just one count. The J gene is TRBJ1-1, the V gene TRBV27, with TRBD1 matching over 9 bases. The V segment lost 2 bases and the J segment 10 bases; nucleotides outside the gene matches: 8. The V gene's germline CDR1 is MNHEY and CDR2 SMNVEV (reference sequence). This CDR3 spans 14 amino acids. CDR3 nucleotide sequence: TGTGCCAGCAGTTTAACGGACAGGGGATCCCGAGCTTTCTTT. Its translation is CASSLTDRGSRAFF.

This clone appeared a single time. The rearrangement joins TRBV9 to TRBJ2-2; D possibly corresponds to TRBD2 (5 bases). The CDR3 extends over 14 amino acids. V lost 4 bases, J lost 4 bases, and 11 bases lay in between. Germline V CDR1 and CDR2: SGDLS, YYNGEE. In nucleotides, the CDR3 is TGTGCCAGCAGCCGTAGAGGGTCCACCGGGGAGCTGTTTTTT. Its translation: CASSRRGSTGELFF.

This clone was counted once. The genes are TRBV15 and TRBJ1-5, with 7 bases aligning to TRBD1. Germline CDR1 reads LNHNV; CDR2 reads YYDKDF (reference sequence). J was trimmed by 3 bases and V by 3 bases; bases with no gene match: 2. CDR3 length: 14 amino acids. CDR3: CATSRDRPNQPQHF. The DNA of the CDR3 is TGTGCCACCAGCAGGGACAGGCCCAATCAGCCCCAGCATTTT.

The chain is built from TRBV5-4 and TRBJ2-7, with D unclear. V dropped 1 base and J dropped 3 bases, with 5 bases sitting between them. The CDR3 extends over 12 amino acids. Per germline, CDR1 SGHNT and CDR2 YYREEE (reference sequence). The CDR3: CASSLLSYEQYF. The CDR3 nucleotides read TGTGCCAGCAGCTTGTTGAGCTACGAGCAGTACTTC.

This sequence joins TRBV4-1 and TRBJ1-4; 9 bases align to TRBD1. The CDR3 is made up of 15 amino acids. The J segment lost 5 bases and the V segment lost 0 bases, leaving 1 base of the junction unmatched. Germline loops: CDR1 MGHRA, CDR2 YSYEKL. The CDR3 reads CASSQDGTGNEKLFF. For the CDR3, the DNA is TGCGCCAGCAGCCAAGACGGGACAGGGAATGAAAAACTGTTTTTT.